Below, one T cell receptor beta chain is given with its context. The sample originates from a study of blood T cells in healthy people across ages. Next came a second PCR, run for about 7 to 11 cycles, which used a sample-barcoded 5' primer along with a J-beta primer mix. Using its own MiXCR run on the 5' RACE reads, TCRdb lists one record per CDR3 protein. The data contain 800,000 or so distinct CDR3 sequences, 25% of them singletons. Total RNA was extracted at no less than 6 micrograms per sample. Germline V gives CDR1 DFQATT, CDR2 SNEGSKA (reference sequence). The ends lost 6 bases at V and 5 bases at J; junction bases unmatched: 4. The CDR3 has 14 amino acids. These data also formed part of another study, on T cells of mothers and their children. From that study: At a rate of around 1.6 ug per 15 ul, cDNA synthesis received all of the extracted RNA. For each mother, over 9.5 million TCR beta CDR3 reads were obtained, and for each child, roughly 3.2 million.

The clonotype originates from a boy under 18 in good health. The sample consisted of blood. This rearrangement joins TRBV20-1 to TRBJ2-2; 12 positions match TRBD2. The CDR3 region is CSATLAGGTGELFF. CDR3 DNA: TGCAGTGCCACCCTAGCGGGGGGGACCGGGGAGCTGTTTTTT.